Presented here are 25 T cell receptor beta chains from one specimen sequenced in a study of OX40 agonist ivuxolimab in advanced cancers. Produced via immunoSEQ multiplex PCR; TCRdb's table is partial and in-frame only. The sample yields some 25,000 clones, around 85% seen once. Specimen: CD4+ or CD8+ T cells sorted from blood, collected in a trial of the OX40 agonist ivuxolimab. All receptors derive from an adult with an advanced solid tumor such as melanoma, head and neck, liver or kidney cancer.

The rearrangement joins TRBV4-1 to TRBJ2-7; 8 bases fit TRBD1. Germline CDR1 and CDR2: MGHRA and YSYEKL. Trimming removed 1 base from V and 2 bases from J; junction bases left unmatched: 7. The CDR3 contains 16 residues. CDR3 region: CASSQAATGATYEQYF. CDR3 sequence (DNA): TGCGCCAGCAGCCAAGCAGCGACAGGGGCCACCTACGAGCAGTACTTC.

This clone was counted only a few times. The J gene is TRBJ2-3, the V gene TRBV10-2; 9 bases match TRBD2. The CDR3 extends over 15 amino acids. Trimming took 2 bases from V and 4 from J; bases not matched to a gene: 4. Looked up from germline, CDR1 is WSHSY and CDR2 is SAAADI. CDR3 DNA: TGCGCCAGCAGTGAGGGACTAGCGTTACCAGATACGCAGTATTTT. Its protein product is CASSEGLALPDTQYF.

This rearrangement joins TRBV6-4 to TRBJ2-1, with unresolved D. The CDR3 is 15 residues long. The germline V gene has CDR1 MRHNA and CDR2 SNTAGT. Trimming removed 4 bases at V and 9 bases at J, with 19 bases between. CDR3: CASSGYAGPNFEQFF. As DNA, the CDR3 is TGTGCCAGCAGTGGCTACGCCGGGCCGAATTTTGAGCAGTTCTTC.

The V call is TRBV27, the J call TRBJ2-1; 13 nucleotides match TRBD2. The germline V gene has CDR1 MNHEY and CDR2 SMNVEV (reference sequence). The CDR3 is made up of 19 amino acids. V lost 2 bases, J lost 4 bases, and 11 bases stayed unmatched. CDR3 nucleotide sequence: TGTGCCAGCAGTTTAGCTACAAGACGGACTAGCGGGGGATACAATGAGCAGTTCTTC. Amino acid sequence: CASSLATRRTSGGYNEQFF.

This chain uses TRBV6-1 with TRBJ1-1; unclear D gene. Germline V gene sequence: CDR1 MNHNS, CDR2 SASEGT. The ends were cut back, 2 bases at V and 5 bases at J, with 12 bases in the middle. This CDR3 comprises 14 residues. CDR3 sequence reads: CASSEFGDRTEAFF. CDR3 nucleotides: TGTGCCAGCAGTGAATTTGGGGATAGGACTGAAGCTTTCTTT.

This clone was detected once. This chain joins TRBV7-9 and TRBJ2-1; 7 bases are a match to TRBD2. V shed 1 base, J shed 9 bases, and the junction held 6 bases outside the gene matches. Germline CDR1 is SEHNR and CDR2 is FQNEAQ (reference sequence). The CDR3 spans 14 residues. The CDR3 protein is CASSLVAGAGEQFF. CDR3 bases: TGTGCCAGCAGCTTAGTCGCGGGAGCGGGTGAGCAGTTCTTC.

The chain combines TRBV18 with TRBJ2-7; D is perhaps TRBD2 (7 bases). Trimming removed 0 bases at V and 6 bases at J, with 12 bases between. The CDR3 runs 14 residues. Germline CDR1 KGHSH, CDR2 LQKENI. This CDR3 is CASSPPVGGGEQYF. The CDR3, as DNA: TGTGCCAGCTCACCACCAGTAGGGGGGGGCGAGCAGTACTTC.

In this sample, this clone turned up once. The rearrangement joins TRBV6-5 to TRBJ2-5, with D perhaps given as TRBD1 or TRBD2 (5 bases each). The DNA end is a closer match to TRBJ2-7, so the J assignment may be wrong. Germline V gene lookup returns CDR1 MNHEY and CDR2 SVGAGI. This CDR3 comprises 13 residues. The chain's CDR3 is CASSYGGSYEQYF. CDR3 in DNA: TGTGCCAGCAGTTATGGGGGCTCCTACGAGCAGTACTTC.

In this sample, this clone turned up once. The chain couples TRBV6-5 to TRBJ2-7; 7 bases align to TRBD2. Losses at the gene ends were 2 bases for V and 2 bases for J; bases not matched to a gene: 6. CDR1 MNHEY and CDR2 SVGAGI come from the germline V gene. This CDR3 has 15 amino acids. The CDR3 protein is CASSYGLGGTYEQYF. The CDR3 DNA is TGTGCCAGCAGTTACGGATTGGGGGGGACCTACGAGCAGTACTTC.

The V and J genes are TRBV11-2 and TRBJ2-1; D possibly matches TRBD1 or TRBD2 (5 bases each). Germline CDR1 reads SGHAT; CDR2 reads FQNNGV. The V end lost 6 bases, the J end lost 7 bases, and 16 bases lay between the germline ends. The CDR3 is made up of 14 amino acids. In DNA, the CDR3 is TGTGCCAGCAGGGACTGGGGGTCCCTTAATGAGCAGTTCTTC. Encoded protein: CASRDWGSLNEQFF.

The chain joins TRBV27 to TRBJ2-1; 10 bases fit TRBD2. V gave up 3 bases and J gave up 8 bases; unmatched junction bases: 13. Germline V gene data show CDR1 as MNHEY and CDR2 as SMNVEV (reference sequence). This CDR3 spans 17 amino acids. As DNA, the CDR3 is TGTGCCAGCAGTTTTTCATTCCCAGCGGGGGGGGCCTATGAGCAGTTCTTC. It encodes CASSFSFPAGGAYEQFF.

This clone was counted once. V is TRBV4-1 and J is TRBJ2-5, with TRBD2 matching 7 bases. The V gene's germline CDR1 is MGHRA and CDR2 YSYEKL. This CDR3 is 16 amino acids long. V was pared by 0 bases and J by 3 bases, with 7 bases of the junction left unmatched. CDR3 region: CASSQDSSGIEETQYF. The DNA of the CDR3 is TGCGCCAGCAGCCAAGATTCGAGCGGGATCGAAGAGACCCAGTACTTC.

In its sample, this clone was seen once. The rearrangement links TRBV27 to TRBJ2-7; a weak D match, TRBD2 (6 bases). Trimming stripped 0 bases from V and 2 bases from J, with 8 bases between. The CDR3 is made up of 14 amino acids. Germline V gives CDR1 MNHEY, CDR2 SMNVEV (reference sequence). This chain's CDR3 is CASSLSGGTYEQYF. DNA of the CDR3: TGTGCCAGCAGTTTATCAGGAGGGACCTACGAGCAGTACTTC.

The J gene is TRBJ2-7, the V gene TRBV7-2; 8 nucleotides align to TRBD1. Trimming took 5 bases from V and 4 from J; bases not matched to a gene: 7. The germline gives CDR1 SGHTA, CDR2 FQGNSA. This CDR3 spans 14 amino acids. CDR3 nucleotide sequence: TGTGCCAGCAGCCTAGGACAGGGAAATTACGAGCAGTACTTC. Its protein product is CASSLGQGNYEQYF.

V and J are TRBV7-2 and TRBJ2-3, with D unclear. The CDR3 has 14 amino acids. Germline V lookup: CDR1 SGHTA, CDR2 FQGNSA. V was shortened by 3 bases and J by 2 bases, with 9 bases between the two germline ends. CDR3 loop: CASSFYYPTDTQYF. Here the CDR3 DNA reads TGTGCCAGCAGCTTTTACTACCCCACAGATACGCAGTATTTT.

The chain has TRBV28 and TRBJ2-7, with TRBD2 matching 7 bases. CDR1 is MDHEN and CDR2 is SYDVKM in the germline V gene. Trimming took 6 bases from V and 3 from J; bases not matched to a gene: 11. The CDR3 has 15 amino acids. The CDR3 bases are TGTGCCAGCAGCAGAGACGCTAGCGGAAACTACGAGCAGTACTTC. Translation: CASSRDASGNYEQYF.

The CDR3, as DNA: TGTGCCATCAGCGAACAGGGTTGGTCTAATGAAAAACTGTTTTTT. Protein sequence: CAISEQGWSNEKLFF. This chain connects TRBV10-3 to TRBJ1-4, with D tentatively TRBD1 (6 bases). V shed 6 bases and J shed 3 bases, with 14 bases lying between them. There are 15 residues in the CDR3. The germline gives CDR1 ENHRY, CDR2 SYGVKD.

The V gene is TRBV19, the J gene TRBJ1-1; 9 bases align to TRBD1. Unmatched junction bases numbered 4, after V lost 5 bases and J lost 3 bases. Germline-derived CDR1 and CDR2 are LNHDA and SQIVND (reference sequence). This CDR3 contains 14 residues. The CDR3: CASSSGTGYTEAFF. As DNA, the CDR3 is TGTGCCAGTAGTTCCGGGACAGGGTACACTGAAGCTTTCTTT.

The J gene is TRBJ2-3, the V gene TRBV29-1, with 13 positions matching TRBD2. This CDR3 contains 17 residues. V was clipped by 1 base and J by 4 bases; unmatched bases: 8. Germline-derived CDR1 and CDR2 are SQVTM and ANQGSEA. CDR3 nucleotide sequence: TGCAGCGTTGAAGGACTAGCGGGAGGCTTAGGGGCAGATACGCAGTATTTT. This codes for CSVEGLAGGLGADTQYF.

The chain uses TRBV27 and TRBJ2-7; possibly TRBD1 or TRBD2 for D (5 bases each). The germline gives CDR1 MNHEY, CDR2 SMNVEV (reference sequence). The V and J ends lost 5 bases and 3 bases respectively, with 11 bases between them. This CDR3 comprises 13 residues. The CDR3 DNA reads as TGTGCCAGCAGTAAGGGACCGGACTACGAGCAGTACTTC. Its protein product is CASSKGPDYEQYF.

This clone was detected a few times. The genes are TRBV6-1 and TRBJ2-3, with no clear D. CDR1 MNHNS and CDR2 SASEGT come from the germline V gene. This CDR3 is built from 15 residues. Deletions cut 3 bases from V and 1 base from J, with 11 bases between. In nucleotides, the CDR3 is TGTGCCAGCAGTGATAACGACGGTCGCACAGATACGCAGTATTTT. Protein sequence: CASSDNDGRTDTQYF.

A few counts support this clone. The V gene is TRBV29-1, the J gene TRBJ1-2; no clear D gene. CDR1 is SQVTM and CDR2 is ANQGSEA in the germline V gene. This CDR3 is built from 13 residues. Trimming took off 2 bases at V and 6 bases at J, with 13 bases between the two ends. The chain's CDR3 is CSVERSDWDGYTF. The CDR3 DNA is TGCAGCGTTGAACGGTCTGACTGGGATGGCTACACCTTC. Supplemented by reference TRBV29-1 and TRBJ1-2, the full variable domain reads SAVISQKPSRDICQRGTSLTIQCQVDSQVTMMFWYRQQPGQSLTLIATANQGSEATYESGFVIDKFPISRPNLTFSTLTVSNMSPEDSSIYLCSVERSDWDGYTFGSGTRLTVV.

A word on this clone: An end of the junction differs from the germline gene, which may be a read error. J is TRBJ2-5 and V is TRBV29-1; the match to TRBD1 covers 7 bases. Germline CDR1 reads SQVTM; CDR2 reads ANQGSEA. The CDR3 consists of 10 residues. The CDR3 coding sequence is TGTTCTGGACAGGTGGAGACCCAGTACTTC. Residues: CSGQVETQYF.

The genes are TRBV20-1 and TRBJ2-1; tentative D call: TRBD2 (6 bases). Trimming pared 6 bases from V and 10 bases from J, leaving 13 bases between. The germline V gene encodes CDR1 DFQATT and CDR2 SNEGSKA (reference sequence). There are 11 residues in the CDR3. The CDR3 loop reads CSAPSSVEQFF. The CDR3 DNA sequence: TGCAGTGCACCCTCTAGCGTGGAGCAGTTCTTC.

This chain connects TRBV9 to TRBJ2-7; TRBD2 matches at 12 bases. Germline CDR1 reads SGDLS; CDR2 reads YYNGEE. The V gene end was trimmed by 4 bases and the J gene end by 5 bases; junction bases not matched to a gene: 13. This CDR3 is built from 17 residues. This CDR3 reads CASSLDGGASGRDEQYF. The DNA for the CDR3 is TGTGCCAGCAGCCTCGATGGAGGGGCTAGCGGGAGGGACGAGCAGTACTTC.